One and the same sample provided the 21 T cell receptor beta chains below, sequenced in a study of Graves' ophthalmopathy and Graves' hyperthyroidism. Investigators amplified TCR beta CDR3 regions from RNA transcripts. First-round RT-PCR with HTBI primers preceded a second-round multiplex PCR. In TCRdb, the multiplex PCR reads were re-called with MiXCR into one record per CDR3 protein. The sample lists 400,000 to 450,000 distinct CDR3 sequences, roughly 21% occurring once. Material for sequencing was peripheral blood. The receptor set was obtained from a woman aged 18-30 years with stable Graves' hyperthyroidism.

In its sample, this clonotype was seen many times. This rearrangement joins TRBV20-1 to TRBJ1-6, with D perhaps TRBD1 (5 bases). Germline V gene data show CDR1 as DFQATT and CDR2 as SNEGSKA (reference sequence). Deletions cut 3 bases from V and 4 bases from J, with 7 bases between. CDR3 size: 13 residues. The CDR3 DNA reads TGCAGTGCTAGCGACAGTTATAATTCACCCCTCCACTTT. It translates to CSASDSYNSPLHF.

This clonotype was counted many times. This chain joins TRBV28 and TRBJ1-2; TRBD1 matches at 9 bases. The CDR3 consists of 15 residues. V trimming: 7 bases; J trimming: 0 bases; junction bases outside the gene matches: 6. Germline V gives CDR1 MDHEN, CDR2 SYDVKM. The chain's CDR3 is CASTTRDRANYGYTF. In DNA, the CDR3 is TGTGCCAGCACCACCCGGGACAGGGCTAACTATGGCTACACCTTC.

This clonotype was observed a handful of times. This rearrangement joins TRBV6-2 or TRBV6-3 to TRBJ2-5; a weak D match, TRBD2 (6 bases). V was pared by 0 bases and J by 9 bases, with 11 bases between. Per the germline V gene, CDR1 is MNHEY and CDR2 is SVGEGT. The length of the CDR3 is 13 residues. Here the CDR3 reads CASSYSGGRAQYF. The CDR3 DNA follows: TGTGCCAGCAGTTACTCCGGGGGTCGAGCCCAGTACTTC.

This clonotype has a count of ten or more. The chain couples TRBV6-2 or TRBV6-3 to TRBJ1-5, with D unresolved. CDR1 is MNHEY, CDR2 SVGEGT, per germline. The CDR3 runs to 13 residues. V was trimmed by 6 bases and J by 4 bases, leaving 10 bases between them. In DNA, the CDR3 is TGTGCCAGCAGCGATACCGGGAATCAGCCCCAGCATTTT. Protein sequence: CASSDTGNQPQHF.

Many counts were recorded for this clonotype. The genes are TRBV6-2 or TRBV6-3 and TRBJ2-5; a possible D gene is TRBD2 (5 bases). This CDR3 has 15 residues. Trimming stripped 1 base from V and 2 bases from J, with 11 bases between. Germline-derived CDR1 and CDR2 are MNHEY and SVGEGT. The CDR3 DNA reads TGTGCCAGCAGTTACTGGACTTCACCTCAAGAGACCCAGTACTTC. Amino acids: CASSYWTSPQETQYF.

This clonotype was recorded at least ten times. The rearrangement links TRBV7-2 to TRBJ1-1, with a tentative D call TRBD1 (6 bases). Trimming took off 4 bases at V and 0 bases at J, with 12 bases between the two ends. Looked up from germline, CDR1 is SGHTA and CDR2 is FQGNSA. The CDR3 covers 15 residues. The DNA for the CDR3 is TGTGCCAGCAGCTCCGGACAGTCTTTGAACACTGAAGCTTTCTTT. This codes for CASSSGQSLNTEAFF.

This clonotype has at least ten counts. The V call is TRBV29-1, the J call TRBJ2-5; 12 nucleotides line up with TRBD2. The CDR3 runs to 15 residues. V lost 1 base and J lost 4; bases outside the gene matches: 4. The germline CDR1 and CDR2 sequences are SQVTM and ANQGSEA. CDR3 protein: CSVEVALAGGETQYF. In DNA, the CDR3 is TGCAGCGTTGAAGTCGCACTAGCGGGAGGAGAGACCCAGTACTTC.

Only a few counts were recorded for this clonotype. This sequence joins TRBV27 and TRBJ1-1; 7 bases line up with TRBD1. Germline values: CDR1 MNHEY, CDR2 SMNVEV (reference sequence). The CDR3 runs 13 residues. The J segment lost 5 bases and the V segment lost 6 bases, leaving 6 bases of the junction unmatched. The CDR3 region is CASSHPGGTEAFF. In nucleotides, the CDR3 is TGTGCCAGCAGCCATCCAGGGGGTACTGAAGCTTTCTTT.

The sample holds many counts of this clonotype. CDR3 nucleotide sequence: TGTGCCTGGAGCGAGAAGCGAACCGGGACAATCAATCAGCCCCAGCATTTT. This encodes CAWSEKRTGTINQPQHF. This rearrangement joins TRBV30 to TRBJ1-5, with D perhaps TRBD1 (6 bases). The CDR3 is 17 residues long. Trimming cost V 3 bases and J 3 bases, with 21 bases left between them. Per germline, CDR1 GTSNPN and CDR2 SVGIG (reference sequence).

This clonotype was recorded at least ten times. This chain links TRBV6-5 with TRBJ2-7; D not resolved. Germline values: CDR1 MNHEY, CDR2 SVGAGI. The CDR3 covers 17 residues. Deletions cut 2 bases from V and 0 bases from J, with 17 bases between. In DNA form, the CDR3 reads TGTGCCAGCAGTTACCCCTCGGCCTTAATAAGCTCCTACGAGCAGTACTTC. This gives the protein CASSYPSALISSYEQYF.

This clonotype was seen repeatedly, ten times or more. This chain joins TRBV5-1 and TRBJ2-5; D gene unclear. Trimming pared 0 bases from V and 1 base from J, leaving 10 bases between. CDR1 SGHRS and CDR2 YFSETQ come from the germline V gene. CDR3 length equals 15 residues. The CDR3 here is CASSLGRRPQETQYF. The CDR3 nucleotides read TGCGCCAGCAGCTTGGGACGGCGGCCCCAAGAGACCCAGTACTTC.

This clonotype was recorded a few times. The V and J genes are TRBV7-2 and TRBJ1-1, with D possibly being TRBD1 (5 bases). V was shortened by 1 base and J by 10 bases, with 13 bases between the two germline ends. This CDR3 is 13 amino acids long. The V gene's germline CDR1 is SGHTA and CDR2 FQGNSA. CDR3 sequence reads: CASSLDAGLAAFF. The CDR3 bases are TGTGCCAGCAGCTTAGATGCAGGGTTAGCAGCTTTCTTT.

This clonotype was picked up a small number of times. This chain connects TRBV6-1 to TRBJ2-7; 9 bases align to TRBD1. This CDR3 region has 14 residues. Looked up from germline, CDR1 is MNHNS and CDR2 is SASEGT. Trimming cost V 6 bases and J 5 bases; bases outside gene matches: 8. As DNA, the CDR3 is TGTGCCAGCAGCCAGGTACAGGGGGCGAACGAGCAGTACTTC. Its protein is CASSQVQGANEQYF.

This clonotype was detected many times. This chain links TRBV27 with TRBJ2-5; D is unclear. Germline V gene data show CDR1 as MNHEY and CDR2 as SMNVEV (reference sequence). The V gene lost 4 bases and the J gene lost 1 base, with 19 bases spanning the gap. The CDR3 loop spans 17 amino acids. CDR3 amino acids: CASSSLPRQFLQETQYF. As DNA, the CDR3 is TGTGCCAGCAGTTCCCTACCAAGACAATTCCTCCAAGAGACCCAGTACTTC.

V usage is TRBV6-5 and J usage is TRBJ1-1; no clear D gene. V lost 2 bases and J lost 5, with 12 bases in between. The CDR3 contains 14 residues. CDR1 is MNHEY, CDR2 SVGAGI, per germline. The DNA of the CDR3 is TGTGCCAGCAGTTACGAAGCGGGGAGAACTGAAGCTTTCTTT. It encodes CASSYEAGRTEAFF.

The table lists this clonotype with many counts. This rearrangement joins TRBV6-2 or TRBV6-3 to TRBJ2-1; 7 bases map to TRBD2. Germline CDR1 and CDR2: MNHEY and SVGEGT. The CDR3 sequence is 14 residues long. Germline trimming cut 5 bases from V and 5 bases from J; bases unmatched to any gene: 6. The CDR3, as DNA: TGTGCCAGCAGTGACCGGGACTATGACAATGAGCAGTTCTTC. It encodes CASSDRDYDNEQFF.

This clonotype was found many times. This rearrangement joins TRBV29-1 to TRBJ1-2, with D perhaps TRBD1 (5 bases). The ends were cut back, 5 bases at V and 6 bases at J, with 10 bases in the middle. The CDR3 has 11 residues. Germline loops: CDR1 SQVTM, CDR2 ANQGSEA. CDR3 in DNA: TGCAGCGTTCTAGGGGAGAATGGCTACACCTTC. This gives the protein CSVLGENGYTF.

This clonotype was observed at least ten times. For the CDR3, the DNA is TGTGCCAGCAGCCGACATGGGGGCTATGGCTACACCTTC. This translates into CASSRHGGYGYTF. This chain joins TRBV7-9 and TRBJ1-2; a possible D gene is TRBD1 (5 bases). The CDR3 is 13 amino acids. V shed 5 bases and J shed 4 bases, with 11 bases lying between them. Germline assignment: CDR1 SEHNR and CDR2 FQNEAQ (reference sequence).

This clonotype has more than one count but fewer than ten. The genes are TRBV30 and TRBJ1-2; tentatively, D is TRBD1 (6 bases). Per the germline V gene, CDR1 is GTSNPN and CDR2 is SVGIG (reference sequence). This CDR3 comprises 12 residues. Trimming shortened V by 1 base and J by 3 bases, and 6 bases separated the two germline ends. CDR3 residues: CAWSAGDYGYTF. In DNA form, the CDR3 reads TGTGCCTGGAGTGCAGGGGACTATGGCTACACCTTC.

The table lists this clonotype with many counts. V gene TRBV2 combines with J gene TRBJ2-7, with 10 positions matching TRBD2. J gave up 3 bases and V 1 base, and 6 bases lay outside the gene matches. The germline V gene has CDR1 SNHLY and CDR2 FYNNEI. CDR3 length: 16 amino acids. The CDR3 nucleotides are TGTGCCAGCAGTGAAGAGGTGGCTAGCGGGAGCTACGAGCAGTACTTC. Translation gives CASSEEVASGSYEQYF.

At least ten counts were recorded for this clonotype. This chain uses TRBV7-3 with TRBJ2-2, with TRBD2 identical over 8 bases. V lost 5 bases to trimming and J lost 6 bases; unmatched junction nucleotides: 5. Germline V gene sequence: CDR1 SGHTA, CDR2 FQGTGA. This CDR3 comprises 14 residues. The DNA of the CDR3 is TGTGCCAGCAGCCAGACTAGCGAGGCCGGGGAGCTGTTTTTT. Amino acids: CASSQTSEAGELFF. Filled out from reference TRBV7-3 and TRBJ2-2, the complete variable domain reads GAGVSQTPSNKVTEKGKYVELRCDPISGHTALYWYRQSLGQGPEFLIYFQGTGAADDSGLPNDRFFAVRPEGSVSTLKIQRTERGDSAVYLCASSQTSEAGELFFGEGSRLTVL.